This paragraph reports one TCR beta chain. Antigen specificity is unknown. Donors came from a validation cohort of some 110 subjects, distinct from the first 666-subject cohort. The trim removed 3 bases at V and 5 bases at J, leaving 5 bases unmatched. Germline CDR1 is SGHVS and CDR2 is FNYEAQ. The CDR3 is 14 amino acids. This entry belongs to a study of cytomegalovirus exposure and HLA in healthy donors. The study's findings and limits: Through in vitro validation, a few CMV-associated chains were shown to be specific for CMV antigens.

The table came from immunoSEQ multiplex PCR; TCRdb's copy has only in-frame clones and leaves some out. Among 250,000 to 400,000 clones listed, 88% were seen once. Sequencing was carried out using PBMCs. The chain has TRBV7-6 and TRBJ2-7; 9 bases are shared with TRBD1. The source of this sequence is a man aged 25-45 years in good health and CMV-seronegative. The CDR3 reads CASSLGQGVNEQYF. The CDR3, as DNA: TGTGCCAGCAGCTTGGGACAGGGTGTCAACGAGCAGTACTTC.